This T cell receptor beta chain was recorded in a study of blood T cell repertoires in COVID-19 (dated by TCRdb to the early 2020s). The study in broad terms: Samples covering the acute and convalescent phases of COVID-19 were provided by collaborators in the United States, Italy and Spain. The samples were drawn from two sources: the first 160 participants of the ongoing ImmuneRACE study, and fewer than 1,500 subjects contributed by 6 global collaborators. The prospective study material was composed of cDNA or gDNA derived from T cells, B-cell-depleted T cells, or PBMCs. Deeply sampled blood TCRbeta repertoires from subjects exposed to, actively infected with, or recovered from COVID-19 were included in the dataset. Nearly every sample came with metadata listing a de-identified subject ID, COVID-19 status, age in years and sex. The repertoires were released in a freely available public database meant as a resource for research on the immune response to SARS-CoV-2. Where available, HLA class I and class II types were taken from metadata supplied by the sample provider and were not determined by assay-based typing.

TCRbeta CDR3 regions were amplified from genomic DNA by means of the immunoSEQ Assay, a bias-controlled multiplex PCR. In the original analysis: The number of nucleated cells in each sample was estimated by amplification of reference gene primers within the assay. Sequence reads were collapsed and filtered to measure the absolute abundance of every unique TCRbeta CDR3 rearrangement. For each sample, productive Simpson clonality was calculated as the square root of Simpson's diversity index over productive rearrangements. Entries here come from immuneACCESS through TCRdb and include only in-frame sequences with V and J called. Some clones fail to appear in such tables; in the studies checked, an unresolved V gene covers under half of the shortfall, and the cause of the remainder is unknown. V, J and clone size were drawn from that table, and D and trimming were deduced from the DNA. The sample yields roughly 59,000 clones; 70% to 85% were counted once. Clones ranked in the top ten supply around 12% of the sample.

Summary of the overall study and its limitations: The quantity of clinical and demographic metadata differed by source and by participant and was supplied without curation.

Collaborating institutions collected whole blood in K2EDTA tubes following their own protocols. Collaborator samples were shipped for TCRbeta analysis as frozen whole blood, isolated PBMCs, or DNA extracted from either sample type. As concerns this clone: Its antigen has not been determined. Base qualities were left out, and no much larger clone turns up one base away.

The germline V gene (reference sequence) sets CDR1 to SGHKS and CDR2 to YYEKEE. A distance of 14 bases separates the germline ends of V and J, which lose 2 bases and 2 bases respectively. The CDR3, from cysteine to phenylalanine, totals 15 residues. The read is trimmed to its CDR3 DNA, 45 bases read in frame from base 1. The source material was peripheral blood. The chain uses TRBV5-5 and TRBJ2-7; a confident D gene designation cannot be given. The TCR sequence derives from a man older than 75 with acute or convalescent COVID-19. The DNA sequence is given as TGTGCCAGCAGCTTAAAGCCGTTCCTTACCTACGAGCAGTACTTC. This yields the protein CASSLKPFLTYEQYF.